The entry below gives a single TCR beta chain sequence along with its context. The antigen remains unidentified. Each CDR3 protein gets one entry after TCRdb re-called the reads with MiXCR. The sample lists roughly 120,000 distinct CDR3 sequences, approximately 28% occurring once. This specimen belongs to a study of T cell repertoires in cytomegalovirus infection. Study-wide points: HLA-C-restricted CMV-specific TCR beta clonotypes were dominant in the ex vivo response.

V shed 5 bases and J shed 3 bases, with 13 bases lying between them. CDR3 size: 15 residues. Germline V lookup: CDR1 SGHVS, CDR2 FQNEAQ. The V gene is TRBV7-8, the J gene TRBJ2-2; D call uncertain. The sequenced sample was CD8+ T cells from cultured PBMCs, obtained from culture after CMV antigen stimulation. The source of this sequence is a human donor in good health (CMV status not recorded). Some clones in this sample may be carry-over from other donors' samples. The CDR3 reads CASSHGPGDTGELFF. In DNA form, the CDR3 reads TGTGCCAGCAGCCACGGGCCTGGGGACACCGGGGAGCTGTTTTTT.